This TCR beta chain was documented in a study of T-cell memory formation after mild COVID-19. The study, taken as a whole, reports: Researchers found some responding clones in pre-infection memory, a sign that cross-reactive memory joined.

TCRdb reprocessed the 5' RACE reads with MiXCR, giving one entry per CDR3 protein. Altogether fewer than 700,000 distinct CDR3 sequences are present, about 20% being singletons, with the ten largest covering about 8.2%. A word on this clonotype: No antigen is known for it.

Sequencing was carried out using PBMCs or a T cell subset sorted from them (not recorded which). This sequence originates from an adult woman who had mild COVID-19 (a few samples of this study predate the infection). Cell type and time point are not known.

The CDR3 nucleotides are TGCAGCGTTGAGCTACAGGGTGGAGGCTACACCTTC. It encodes CSVELQGGGYTF. The chain links TRBV29-1 to TRBJ1-2, with D possibly TRBD1 on 6 matching bases. Germline CDR1 reads SQVTM; CDR2 reads ANQGSEA. The V end lost 3 bases, the J end lost 8 bases, and 13 bases lay between the germline ends. The CDR3 sequence is 12 residues long.